This T cell receptor beta chain was sequenced in a study of blood T cell repertoires in COVID-19. Study summary: Nucleic acid was either cDNA or gDNA, and it came from T cells, B-cell-depleted T cells, or PBMCs.

Germline CDR1 is SGHTA and CDR2 is FQGTGA. The CDR3 length is 17 residues. Between the trimmed V and J ends, which lost 5 bases and 0 bases, there was a span of 16 bases. Produced via immunoSEQ multiplex PCR; TCRdb's table is partial and in-frame only. Counted here are about 220,000 clones, over 75% occurring once; the ten biggest clones make up about 3.3%. Sequenced material: PBMCs or T cells enriched from blood (not recorded which). This chain connects TRBV7-3 to TRBJ2-2; possible D gene TRBD1, 5 bases. This TCR was sampled from a woman aged 60-75 years who had recovered from COVID-19. CDR3 sequence (DNA): TGTGCCAGCAGCCAATTTTCAGGGATGTCGAACACCGGGGAGCTGTTTTTT. It codes for CASSQFSGMSNTGELFF.